These 27 T cell receptor beta chains were all obtained from the same sample, sequenced in a study of blood T cell repertoires in COVID-19. Libraries were prepared by immunoSEQ multiplex PCR; TCRdb keeps only in-frame clonotypes and omits some of them. The sample includes approximately 200,000 clones, around nine tenths of them seen just once. The sample comprised peripheral blood. The receptors originated from a man aged 55 to 70 who had recovered from COVID-19.

The J gene is TRBJ2-3, the V gene TRBV30; 9 nucleotides match TRBD1. The CDR3 extends over 15 amino acids. Germline V gives CDR1 GTSNPN, CDR2 SVGIG (reference sequence). V was pared by 1 base and J by 4 bases, with 6 bases of the junction left unmatched. The CDR3 DNA is TGTGCCTGGAGTGAAGGGGACAGGGAAGCAGATACGCAGTATTTT. It translates to CAWSEGDREADTQYF. Based on the CDR3 plus reference TRBV30 and TRBJ2-3, the full variable domain is SQTIHQWPATLVQPVGSPLSLECTVEGTSNPNLYWYRQAAGRGLQLLFYSVGIGQISSEVPQNLSASRPQDRQFILSSKKLLLSDSGFYLCAWSEGDREADTQYFGPGTRLTVL.

This clone was counted only a few times. CDR3 DNA: TGTGCCAGCAGCCCCAGGACAGGGAGGGATGAAGCTTTCTTT. It translates to CASSPRTGRDEAFF. The chain links TRBV11-1 to TRBJ1-1; 8 bases are a match to TRBD1. The CDR3 runs 14 residues. The germline CDR1 and CDR2 sequences are SGHAT and FQDESV (reference sequence). J lost 7 bases, V lost 5 bases, and 9 bases had no gene match.

This sequence joins TRBV12-3 or TRBV12-4 and TRBJ2-2; tentative D call: TRBD2 (6 bases). This CDR3 region has 13 residues. V lost 11 bases, J lost 0 bases, and 10 bases lay in between. Here the CDR3 reads CAGGTPNTGELFF. The CDR3 coding sequence is TGTGCCGGTGGGACTCCGAACACCGGGGAGCTGTTTTTT.

The V gene is TRBV3-1 (or the pseudogene TRBV3-2), the J gene TRBJ1-2, with 7 nucleotides matching TRBD1. This CDR3 spans 13 amino acids. Germline assignment: CDR1 LGHDT and CDR2 YNNKEL (reference sequence). Trimming at V came to 1 base and at J to 9 bases, leaving 5 bases not matched to a gene. The CDR3 coding sequence is TGTGCCAGCAGCCAAGGACAGGGAAGGAGCTACACCTTC. Translated: CASSQGQGRSYTF.

The chain joins TRBV5-1 to TRBJ1-2; a weak D match, TRBD1 (5 bases). This CDR3 contains 13 residues. Trimming pared 4 bases from V and 4 bases from J, leaving 11 bases between. CDR1 and CDR2 (germline): SGHRS, YFSETQ. The CDR3 nucleotides are TGCGCCAGCAGCCCGTCGGGGGGCTATGGCTACACCTTC. It codes for CASSPSGGYGYTF.

CDR3 sequence: CASGTGAKEKLFF. The CDR3 DNA reads as TGTGCCAGCGGAACAGGGGCAAAGGAAAAACTGTTTTTT. This chain uses TRBV7-2 with TRBJ1-4; 7 nucleotides agree with TRBD1. Germline V CDR1 and CDR2: SGHTA, FQGNSA. The CDR3 is made up of 13 amino acids. The V gene end was trimmed by 8 bases and the J gene end by 8 bases; junction bases not matched to a gene: 8.

The V and J genes are TRBV30 and TRBJ2-1; tentatively, D is TRBD2 (5 bases). Germline lookup yields CDR1 GTSNPN and CDR2 SVGIG (reference sequence). This CDR3 region has 13 residues. V was cut by 4 bases and J by 6 bases, with 13 bases left in between. The CDR3 reads CAWMGSQINEQFF. The CDR3 region has the DNA TGTGCCTGGATGGGGAGTCAAATCAATGAGCAGTTCTTC. Using reference TRBV30 and TRBJ2-1 for the parts outside the CDR3, the full variable domain is SQTIHQWPATLVQPVGSPLSLECTVEGTSNPNLYWYRQAAGRGLQLLFYSVGIGQISSEVPQNLSASRPQDRQFILSSKKLLLSDSGFYLCAWMGSQINEQFFGPGTRLTVL.

This chain links TRBV12-3 or TRBV12-4 with TRBJ2-2, with D unresolved. This CDR3 comprises 13 residues. V was clipped by 5 bases and J by 8 bases, with 12 bases between them. The CDR3 DNA reads TGTGCCAGCAGTAAGACGAGGCCTGGGGAGCTGTTTTTT. This encodes CASSKTRPGELFF.

This sequence joins TRBV20-1 and TRBJ2-3, with D unresolved. There are 14 residues in the CDR3. CDR1 is DFQATT and CDR2 is SNEGSKA in the germline V gene (reference sequence). The germline V and J ends were trimmed by 3 bases and 1 base, with 11 bases remaining between them. The CDR3 here is CSASQPTRTDTQYF. CDR3 DNA sequence: TGCAGTGCTAGTCAACCTACCCGCACAGATACGCAGTATTTT.

The chain couples TRBV5-4 to TRBJ2-3; 7 bases fit TRBD2. The V and J ends lost 1 base and 4 bases, in that order; junction bases with no gene match: 9. The CDR3 totals 16 residues. Germline assignment: CDR1 SGHNT and CDR2 YYREEE (reference sequence). The chain's CDR3 is CASSLRRGSGADTQYF. CDR3 sequence (DNA): TGTGCCAGCAGCTTGAGACGCGGGAGTGGAGCAGATACGCAGTATTTT.

This rearrangement joins TRBV6-5 to TRBJ2-1; 8 positions agree with TRBD2. Looked up from germline, CDR1 is MNHEY and CDR2 is SVGAGI. The CDR3 length is 16 residues. The J segment lost 0 bases and the V segment lost 4 bases, leaving 5 bases of the junction unmatched. The CDR3 loop reads CASSSFSGNSYNEQFF. The CDR3 coding sequence is TGTGCCAGCAGTTCCTTTAGCGGGAACTCCTACAATGAGCAGTTCTTC.

The V call is TRBV29-1, the J call TRBJ1-1; a weak D match, TRBD1 (6 bases). The V gene lost 7 bases and the J gene lost 3 bases, with 9 bases spanning the gap. This CDR3 has 11 residues. Germline-derived CDR1 and CDR2 are SQVTM and ANQGSEA. In DNA, the CDR3 is TGCAGCGGGACAGTGGACACTGAAGCTTTCTTT. Translated, it gives CSGTVDTEAFF. Full variable domain (missing parts from reference TRBV29-1 and TRBJ1-1): SAVISQKPSRDICQRGTSLTIQCQVDSQVTMMFWYRQQPGQSLTLIATANQGSEATYESGFVIDKFPISRPNLTFSTLTVSNMSPEDSSIYLCSGTVDTEAFFGQGTRLTVV.

The V and J genes are TRBV4-3 and TRBJ2-2; D is possibly TRBD1 (7 bases). This CDR3 comprises 14 residues. In germline, CDR1 is LGHNA, CDR2 YSLEER. V was shortened by 4 bases and J by 5 bases, with 11 bases between the two germline ends. In DNA, the CDR3 is TGCGCCAGCAGCCTCCAGGGGGGTACCGGGGAGCTGTTTTTT. Its translation: CASSLQGGTGELFF.

This chain uses TRBV6-4 with TRBJ1-2, with D uncertain. In germline, CDR1 is MRHNA, CDR2 SNTAGT. V was clipped by 6 bases and J by 0 bases, with 14 bases between them. The CDR3 is made up of 15 amino acids. The CDR3 DNA is TGTGCCAGCAGCCCAAGCGTCATCCCTAACTATGGCTACACCTTC. Protein sequence: CASSPSVIPNYGYTF.

This clone has a single count. CDR3 region: CASSNPTGVAKNIQYF. The CDR3 bases are TGTGCCAGTAGTAACCCGACAGGGGTGGCCAAAAACATTCAGTACTTC. This chain uses TRBV19 with TRBJ2-4; 8 nucleotides agree with TRBD1. Losses at the gene ends were 4 bases for V and 1 base for J; bases not matched to a gene: 6. Germline V gene lookup returns CDR1 LNHDA and CDR2 SQIVND (reference sequence). The CDR3 runs to 16 residues.

This clone was seen once. The V and J genes are TRBV19 and TRBJ1-4; D might be TRBD1 (6 bases). Trimming cost V 5 bases and J 8 bases, with 15 bases left between them. Germline CDR1 reads LNHDA; CDR2 reads SQIVND (reference sequence). The CDR3 extends over 14 amino acids. This chain's CDR3 is CASSFQDRLEKLFF. DNA for the CDR3: TGTGCCAGTAGTTTTCAAGACAGGCTCGAAAAACTGTTTTTT.

The genes are TRBV28 and TRBJ1-1; D remains ambiguous. V gave up 3 bases and J gave up 0 bases, with 11 bases separating them. This CDR3 contains 15 residues. Germline-derived CDR1 and CDR2 are MDHEN and SYDVKM. Here the CDR3 reads CASSFTEPMNTEAFF. CDR3 DNA: TGTGCCAGCAGTTTCACAGAACCTATGAACACTGAAGCTTTCTTT. Based on the CDR3 plus reference TRBV28 and TRBJ1-1, the full variable domain is DVKVTQSSRYLVKRTGEKVFLECVQDMDHENMFWYRQDPGLGLRLIYFSYDVKMKEKGDIPEGYSVSREKKERFSLILESASTNQTSMYLCASSFTEPMNTEAFFGQGTRLTVV.

V and J are TRBV3-1 (or the pseudogene TRBV3-2) and TRBJ2-5, with D tentatively TRBD2 (5 bases). Looked up from germline, CDR1 is LGHDT and CDR2 is YNNKEL (reference sequence). CDR3 length: 15 amino acids. Trimming left V 4 bases short and J 1 base short, with 13 bases between. Written as DNA, the CDR3 is TGTGCCAGCAGCCTCCATAGCGTAGCCCAAGAGACCCAGTACTTC. Translating it yields CASSLHSVAQETQYF.

The CDR3 sequence: CASSHGNLWGEQFF. The CDR3, as DNA: TGTGCCAGCAGCCACGGGAACCTCTGGGGTGAGCAGTTCTTC. This chain uses TRBV14 with TRBJ2-1; D possibly corresponds to TRBD2 (5 bases). Per germline, CDR1 SGHDN and CDR2 FVKESK. The CDR3 has 14 residues. The germline V and J ends were trimmed by 3 bases and 9 bases, with 15 bases remaining between them.

V is TRBV18 and J is TRBJ1-4; perhaps TRBD1 as D (5 bases). V was cut by 4 bases and J by 7 bases, with 7 bases left in between. CDR3 length equals 12 residues. Germline CDR1 and CDR2: KGHSH and LQKENI. The CDR3 nucleotides are TGTGCCAGCTCACAGGGGTTTGAAAAACTGTTTTTT. It codes for CASSQGFEKLFF.

The rearrangement uses TRBV7-8 and TRBJ1-3; TRBD1 might be the D (5 bases). Germline CDR1 and CDR2: SGHVS and FQNEAQ. V was trimmed by 4 bases and J by 2 bases, leaving 12 bases between them. CDR3 length: 15 residues. The CDR3 here is CASSSGGRTGNTIYF. The CDR3, as DNA: TGTGCCAGCAGCTCCGGGGGGAGAACTGGAAACACCATATATTTT.

Concerning this clone itself: The same CDR3 can be traced to other DNA sequences in this sample. The rearrangement uses TRBV28 and TRBJ2-6, with 8 bases identical to TRBD1. Per the germline V gene, CDR1 is MDHEN and CDR2 is SYDVKM. Trimming took 3 bases from V and 2 from J; bases not matched to a gene: 0. The CDR3 totals 15 residues. The CDR3, as DNA: TGTGCCAGCAGTTTGACAGGGGCTGGGGCCAACGTCCTGACTTTC. This sequence encodes CASSLTGAGANVLTF.

This chain connects TRBV18 to TRBJ2-4; D gene ambiguous. This CDR3 is 14 amino acids long. Germline CDR1 is KGHSH and CDR2 is LQKENI. The ends were cut back, 3 bases at V and 2 bases at J, with 8 bases in the middle. CDR3 amino acids: CASSPPFSKNIQYF. The CDR3 DNA follows: TGTGCCAGCTCACCTCCGTTTTCCAAAAACATTCAGTACTTC.

This rearrangement joins TRBV5-1 to TRBJ2-5; 12 bases line up with TRBD1. The CDR3 is made up of 16 amino acids. Per the germline V gene, CDR1 is SGHRS and CDR2 is YFSETQ. V dropped 3 bases and J dropped 5; count of bases not matched to a gene: 8. The DNA of the CDR3 is TGCGCCAGCAGCTCCTTCGGGACAGGGGGCGGGGAGACCCAGTACTTC. This gives the protein CASSSFGTGGGETQYF.

The CDR3 region is CAWSMTVPMNTEAFF. Here the CDR3 DNA reads TGTGCCTGGAGTATGACAGTCCCTATGAACACTGAAGCTTTCTTT. This chain joins TRBV30 and TRBJ1-1; D perhaps matches TRBD1 (5 bases). The germline CDR1 and CDR2 sequences are GTSNPN and SVGIG (reference sequence). V was pared by 2 bases and J by 0 bases, with 13 bases between. The CDR3 covers 15 residues.

The rearrangement joins TRBV2 to TRBJ2-1, with TRBD1 matching over 7 bases. Germline loops: CDR1 SNHLY, CDR2 FYNNEI. The CDR3 covers 12 residues. The CDR3 sequence: CSDGQEINEQFF. The CDR3 region has the DNA TGTTCTGACGGACAGGAAATCAATGAGCAGTTCTTC.

The genes are TRBV14 and TRBJ1-2; maybe TRBD1 (5 bases). CDR3 length: 15 amino acids. Deletions cut 4 bases from V and 4 bases from J, with 16 bases between. Germline V lookup: CDR1 SGHDN, CDR2 FVKESK. CDR3 nucleotide sequence: TGTGCCAGCAGCCGTGTTCTCGGGGGAACCTATGGCTACACCTTC. As protein: CASSRVLGGTYGYTF.